This T cell receptor beta chain was found in a study of blood T cell repertoires in COVID-19. The overall study: From T cells, B-cell-depleted T cells, or PBMCs came the material, which was cDNA or gDNA.

Enrollees, 18 to 89 years old, lived in 20 to 25 US areas. Each participant's cohort was designated according to participant-reported clinical history. Method: immunoSEQ multiplex PCR; TCRdb's copy keeps in-frame clones and lacks some. The data show hundreds of thousands of clones, 90% seen once. The V gene lost 4 bases and the J gene lost 2 bases, with 17 bases spanning the gap. Germline lookup yields CDR1 KGHSY and CDR2 FQNENV. This CDR3 has 16 residues. This clonotype originated in a woman aged 18 to 35 with acute COVID-19. Sequenced: PBMCs or T cells enriched from blood (not recorded which). J is TRBJ1-2 and V is TRBV16, with a weak D call TRBD1 (5 bases). The CDR3 DNA sequence: TGTGCCAGCAGCCCATCCGGGGGAGCCCCCAACTATGGCTACACCTTC. It encodes CASSPSGGAPNYGYTF.